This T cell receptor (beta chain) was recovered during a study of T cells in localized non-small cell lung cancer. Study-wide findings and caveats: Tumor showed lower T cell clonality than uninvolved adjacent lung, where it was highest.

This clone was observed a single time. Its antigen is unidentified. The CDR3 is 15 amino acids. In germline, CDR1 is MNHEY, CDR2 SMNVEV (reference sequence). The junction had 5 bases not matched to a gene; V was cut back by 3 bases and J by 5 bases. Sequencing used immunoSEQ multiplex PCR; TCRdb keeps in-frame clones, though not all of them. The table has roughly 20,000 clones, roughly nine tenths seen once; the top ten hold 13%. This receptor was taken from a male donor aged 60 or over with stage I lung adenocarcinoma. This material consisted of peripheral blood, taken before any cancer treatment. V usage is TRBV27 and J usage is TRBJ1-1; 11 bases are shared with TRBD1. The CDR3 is CASSFLDRGLTEAFF. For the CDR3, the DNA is TGTGCCAGCAGTTTCTTGGACAGGGGGCTGACTGAAGCTTTCTTT.